This TCR beta chain comes out of a study of T cells in women clearing cervical HPV infection. Study at large: No precancer developed; the control's incident HPV16 infection cleared within 12 months. Blood came at first lesion visit for cases, post-clearance for controls. Cases' blood sampling followed lesion detection by median roughly 160 days (90 to 200).

The CDR3 is made up of 14 amino acids. Trimming shortened V by 4 bases and J by 2 bases, and 11 bases separated the two germline ends. Germline CDR1 SGHVS, CDR2 FQNEAQ. Average input was around 1,100 ng genomic DNA for immunoSEQ TCR beta CDR3 amplification. The table came from immunoSEQ multiplex PCR; TCRdb's copy has only in-frame clones and leaves some out. The repertoire table contains some 32,000 clones. With respect to this clone: The CDR3 end is not reached by the read, which stops 3 residues before it; the germline J gene fills it in.

The material sequenced was blood buffy coat. The V and J genes are TRBV7-8 and TRBJ1-2, with D perhaps TRBD1 (5 bases). This receptor was taken from a woman between 18 and 70 years old with a cervical HPV16 infection that either progressed to CIN3+ or cleared (not recorded which). The CDR3 here is CASSYQEGNYGYTF. The covered CDR3 bases are TGTGCCAGCAGCTACCAAGAGGGGAACTATGGC. Supplemented by reference TRBV7-8 and TRBJ1-2, the full variable domain reads GAGVSQSPRYKVAKRGQDVALRCDPISGHVSLFWYQQALGQGPEFLTYFQNEAQLDKSGLPSDRFFAERPEGSVSTLKIQRTQQEDSAVYLCASSYQEGNYGYTFGSGTRLTVV.